The present T cell receptor beta chain was sequenced within a study of T cell responses to AZD1222 COVID-19 vaccine. The method was immunoSEQ multiplex PCR; TCRdb's version includes in-frame clones alone and lacks a portion of them. The sample contains over 95,000 clones, roughly 84% of which appear only once. This CDR3 region has 19 residues. V gave up 0 bases and J gave up 5 bases; unmatched junction bases: 14. The V gene's germline CDR1 is SGHNT and CDR2 YYREEE (reference sequence). The specimen was peripheral blood, collected 28 days after the second AZD1222 dose. V gene TRBV5-4 combines with J gene TRBJ2-1, with 10 bases matching TRBD1. The TCR comes from an adult who received the AZD1222 COVID-19 vaccine. The CDR3: CASSLVLSGAGTGDNEQFF. Here the CDR3 DNA reads TGTGCCAGCAGCTTGGTGCTATCGGGGGCCGGGACAGGGGACAATGAGCAGTTCTTC.